Presented here are 21 T cell receptor beta chains from one specimen sequenced in a study of blood T cell repertoires in COVID-19. Profiled with immunoSEQ multiplex PCR; TCRdb holds only in-frame clones, not every one. The sample contains fewer than 350,000 clones, approximately 89% of which appear only once. Sample: peripheral blood. All receptors come from a man in his forties with active or convalescent COVID-19.

V and J are TRBV19 and TRBJ1-4, with D unresolved. This CDR3 spans 15 amino acids. CDR1 LNHDA and CDR2 SQIVND come from the germline V gene (reference sequence). Between the trimmed V and J ends, which lost 5 bases and 6 bases, there was a span of 16 bases. Here the CDR3 reads CASSPERGRDEKLFF. In nucleotides, the CDR3 is TGTGCCAGTAGTCCCGAAAGAGGGAGGGATGAAAAACTGTTTTTT.

The chain links TRBV19 to TRBJ2-7; 8 bases map to TRBD1. Germline V gene data show CDR1 as LNHDA and CDR2 as SQIVND (reference sequence). V dropped 6 bases and J dropped 7; count of bases not matched to a gene: 8. This CDR3 region has 13 residues. CDR3 residues: CASSSDRVGEQYF. CDR3 bases: TGTGCCAGTAGCTCGGACAGGGTGGGTGAGCAGTACTTC.

This chain uses TRBV6-5 with TRBJ1-2; D uncertain. V lost 11 bases and J lost 7, with 20 bases in between. CDR3 size: 13 residues. Germline CDR1 MNHEY, CDR2 SVGAGI. CDR3 sequence (DNA): TGTGCCTCTGGGTTGGAGGGCGGAGGTGGCTACACCTTC. Translation gives CASGLEGGGGYTF.

This clone was counted once. This chain links TRBV11-2 with TRBJ1-3; 8 bases are shared with TRBD1. The CDR3 runs to 14 residues. V lost 5 bases, J lost 9 bases, and 9 bases stayed unmatched. Germline V gene lookup returns CDR1 SGHAT and CDR2 FQNNGV. The CDR3 nucleotides are TGTGCCAGCAGCCTCGGACAGGGTTCGGTCACCATATATTTT. Its translation: CASSLGQGSVTIYF.

This chain links TRBV6-5 with TRBJ2-7; possible D gene TRBD2, 5 bases. Germline CDR1 is MNHEY and CDR2 is SVGAGI. V shed 2 bases and J shed 5 bases, with 13 bases lying between them. The CDR3 consists of 14 residues. The DNA for the CDR3 is TGTGCCAGCAGTTACGGCGGGTTGATGGACGAGCAGTACTTC. Translation gives CASSYGGLMDEQYF.

This chain joins TRBV28 and TRBJ2-1, with 8 bases lining up with TRBD1. The CDR3 runs 16 residues. The germline gives CDR1 MDHEN, CDR2 SYDVKM. V trimming: 6 bases; J trimming: 8 bases; junction bases outside the gene matches: 15. The chain's CDR3 is CASSGGDRPLGDEQFF. CDR3 DNA: TGTGCCAGCAGCGGCGGGGACAGGCCCTTAGGGGATGAGCAGTTCTTC.

The genes are TRBV24-1 and TRBJ2-1, with 11 nucleotides matching TRBD2. With 3 bases clipped from V and 3 bases from J, the junction kept 3 bases outside the gene matches. CDR3 size: 16 residues. Germline CDR1 reads KGHDR; CDR2 reads SFDVKD. CDR3 region: CATSDRTSGGYNEQFF. In DNA, the CDR3 is TGTGCCACCAGTGATCGAACTAGCGGGGGCTACAATGAGCAGTTCTTC.

V gene TRBV9 combines with J gene TRBJ1-1; TRBD1 might be the D (5 bases). The V gene lost 2 bases and the J gene lost 4 bases, with 12 bases spanning the gap. Germline CDR1 SGDLS, CDR2 YYNGEE. This CDR3 contains 14 residues. Here the CDR3 DNA reads TGTGCCAGCAGCGTTTCAAGGCAGGGCACTGAAGCTTTCTTT. The encoded protein is CASSVSRQGTEAFF.

A word on this clone: Other DNA sequences in this specimen translate into the identical CDR3. The chain joins TRBV19 to TRBJ2-3; D call uncertain. V lost 3 bases and J lost 1, with 5 bases in between. CDR1 and CDR2 from the germline V gene are LNHDA and SQIVND (reference sequence). The CDR3 extends over 13 amino acids. The CDR3 protein is CASSMTGTDTQYF. For the CDR3, the DNA is TGTGCCAGTAGTATGACTGGCACAGATACGCAGTATTTT.

The chain joins TRBV19 to TRBJ2-3, with TRBD2 matching 12 bases. V shed 1 base, J shed 6 bases, and the junction held 5 bases outside the gene matches. Germline loops: CDR1 LNHDA, CDR2 SQIVND (reference sequence). The length of the CDR3 is 16 residues. The CDR3 coding sequence is TGTGCCAGTAGTATAGGACTAGCGGGAGATCAGGATACGCAGTATTTT. Amino acids: CASSIGLAGDQDTQYF.

The CDR3 region is CASSLEVHSTGELFF. The CDR3 DNA reads as TGCGCCAGCAGCTTGGAAGTTCACTCCACCGGGGAGCTGTTTTTT. This chain links TRBV5-1 with TRBJ2-2; D not resolved. CDR1 and CDR2 (germline): SGHRS, YFSETQ. The CDR3 covers 15 residues. Deletions cut 0 bases from V and 4 bases from J, with 10 bases between.

The chain employs TRBV19 and TRBJ2-2; 12 bases fit TRBD2. CDR1 is LNHDA, CDR2 SQIVND, per germline (reference sequence). V lost 4 bases and J lost 4; bases outside the gene matches: 1. This CDR3 has 15 residues. This CDR3 is CASSTSGRGTGELFF. The CDR3 bases are TGTGCCAGTAGTACTAGCGGGAGGGGCACCGGGGAGCTGTTTTTT.

The CDR3 DNA is TGTGCCAGCAGCTTGGGACAGACATCCCCTAGCTACACCTTC. This codes for CASSLGQTSPSYTF. The chain is built from TRBV5-6 and TRBJ1-2; D might be TRBD1 (5 bases). Trimming took off 0 bases at V and 9 bases at J, with 15 bases between the two ends. Germline CDR1 SGHDT, CDR2 YYEEEE. CDR3 length: 14 amino acids.

The chain has TRBV5-6 and TRBJ2-7; TRBD2 is a possible D gene (5 bases). CDR3 length: 13 residues. Deletions cut 6 bases from V and 4 bases from J, with 14 bases between. Germline lookup yields CDR1 SGHDT and CDR2 YYEEEE. The CDR3 loop reads CASTAERRYEQYF. CDR3 nucleotide sequence: TGTGCCAGCACCGCCGAGCGGAGGTACGAGCAGTACTTC.

The chain has TRBV25-1 and TRBJ2-1; 10 bases are shared with TRBD2. Germline CDR1 is MGHDK and CDR2 is SYGVNS. This CDR3 has 15 residues. V lost 8 bases, J lost 5 bases, and 9 bases stayed unmatched. Here the CDR3 reads CASGPSSGSNNEQFF. DNA of the CDR3: TGTGCCAGCGGACCCTCTAGCGGGAGTAACAATGAGCAGTTCTTC.

V and J are TRBV7-9 and TRBJ1-6; 9 positions match TRBD1. Germline CDR1 is SEHNR and CDR2 is FQNEAQ (reference sequence). V gave up 4 bases and J gave up 11 bases; unmatched junction bases: 12. The CDR3 consists of 16 residues. CDR3 sequence: CASSYSWTGDPTPLHF. The CDR3 DNA reads as TGTGCCAGCAGCTACAGTTGGACAGGGGATCCGACACCCCTCCACTTT.

This chain uses TRBV28 with TRBJ1-1; a weak D match, TRBD1 (5 bases). CDR1 is MDHEN, CDR2 SYDVKM, per germline. The V end lost 3 bases, the J end lost 0 bases, and 14 bases lay between the germline ends. The length of the CDR3 is 16 residues. The CDR3 region is CASSFAGNNMNTEAFF. DNA for the CDR3: TGTGCCAGCAGTTTCGCAGGGAATAATATGAACACTGAAGCTTTCTTT.

This clone was seen just once. The CDR3 DNA is TGTGCCAGCAGTTACCAGTCTCGAGGGGGTAATGAGCAGTTCTTC. Protein sequence: CASSYQSRGGNEQFF. The chain recombines TRBV6-5 with TRBJ2-1; D might be TRBD1 (6 bases). Germline CDR1 reads MNHEY; CDR2 reads SVGAGI. Trimming stripped 2 bases from V and 7 bases from J, with 15 bases between. The CDR3 totals 15 residues.

This chain links TRBV11-3 with TRBJ2-3, with 7 bases that match TRBD2. The V gene's germline CDR1 is SGHNT and CDR2 YENEEA. With V trimmed by 1 base and J by 4 bases, 5 bases remained unmatched. There are 15 residues in the CDR3. CDR3 protein: CASSLAGGFPDTQYF. The DNA for the CDR3 is TGTGCCAGCAGCTTAGCGGGAGGATTTCCAGATACGCAGTATTTT.

The J gene is TRBJ2-7, the V gene TRBV6-5; D ambiguous. From germline, CDR1 is MNHEY and CDR2 SVGAGI. V lost 2 bases, J lost 3 bases, and 11 bases lay in between. The CDR3 has 14 amino acids. DNA of the CDR3: TGTGCCAGCAGTTACGCACCGCAGAACTACGAGCAGTACTTC. Translated, it gives CASSYAPQNYEQYF.

The chain combines TRBV5-1 with TRBJ2-5, with D unclear. The ends were cut back, 0 bases at V and 4 bases at J, with 10 bases in the middle. The germline CDR1 and CDR2 sequences are SGHRS and YFSETQ. The CDR3 sequence is 14 residues long. Written as DNA, the CDR3 is TGCGCCAGCAGCTTGGGGCAGATCCCAGAGACCCAGTACTTC. Translated, it gives CASSLGQIPETQYF.